Given below is one T cell receptor (beta chain) in context. Trimming stripped 5 bases from V and 7 bases from J, with 21 bases between. The CDR3 contains 15 residues. Per the germline V gene, CDR1 is SGHTA and CDR2 is FQGTGA. The data stem from a study of blood T cell repertoires in COVID-19. Study in general: Acute and convalescent COVID-19 specimens originated in the United States, Italy and Spain. PBMCs, B-cell-depleted T cells, or T cells provided the cDNA or gDNA that made up the material.

The authors' processing: Cell counts per sample came from amplifying reference gene primers. Generated by immunoSEQ multiplex PCR, the TCRdb table keeps only in-frame clones and is missing some. That table furnishes V, J and clone size, whereas the DNA furnished D and trimming. The table shows around 89,000 clones, with about 91% occurring only once. The chain recombines TRBV7-3 with TRBJ2-7; a possible D gene is TRBD2 (5 bases). The receptor's source is a man between 60 and 70 years old with acute or convalescent COVID-19. Sequencing was done on a sample of peripheral blood. The CDR3 DNA sequence: TGTGCCAGCAGCCCCCATGGAGGTTTTCGTGGGGAGCAGTACTTC. It is translated as CASSPHGGFRGEQYF.